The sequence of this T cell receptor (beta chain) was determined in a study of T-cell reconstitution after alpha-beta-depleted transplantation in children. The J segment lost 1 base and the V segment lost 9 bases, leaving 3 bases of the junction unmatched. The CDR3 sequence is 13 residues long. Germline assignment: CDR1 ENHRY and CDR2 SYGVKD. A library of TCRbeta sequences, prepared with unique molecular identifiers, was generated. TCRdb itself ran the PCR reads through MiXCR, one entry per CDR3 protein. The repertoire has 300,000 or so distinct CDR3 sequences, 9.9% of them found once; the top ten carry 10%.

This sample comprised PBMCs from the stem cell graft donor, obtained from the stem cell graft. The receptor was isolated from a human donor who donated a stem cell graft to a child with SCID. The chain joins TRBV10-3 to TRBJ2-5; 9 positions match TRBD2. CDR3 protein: CAMRGGAQETQYF. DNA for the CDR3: TGTGCCATGCGGGGGGGCGCCCAAGAGACCCAGTACTTC.